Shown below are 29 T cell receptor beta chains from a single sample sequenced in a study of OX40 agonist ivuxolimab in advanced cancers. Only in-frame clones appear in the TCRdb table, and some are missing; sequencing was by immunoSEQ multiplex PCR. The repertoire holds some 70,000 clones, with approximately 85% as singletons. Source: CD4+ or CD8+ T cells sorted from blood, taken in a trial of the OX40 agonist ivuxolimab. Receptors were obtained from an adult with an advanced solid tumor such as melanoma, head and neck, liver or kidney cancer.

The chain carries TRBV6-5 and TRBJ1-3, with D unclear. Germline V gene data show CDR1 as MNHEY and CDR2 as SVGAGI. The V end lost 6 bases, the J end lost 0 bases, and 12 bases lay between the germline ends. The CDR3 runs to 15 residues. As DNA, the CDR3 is TGTGCCAGCAGAAGCGGATACAGCTCTGGAAACACCATATATTTT. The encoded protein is CASRSGYSSGNTIYF.

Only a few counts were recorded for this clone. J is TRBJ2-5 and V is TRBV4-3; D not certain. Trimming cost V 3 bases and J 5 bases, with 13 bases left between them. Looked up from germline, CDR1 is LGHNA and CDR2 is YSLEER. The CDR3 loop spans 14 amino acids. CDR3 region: CASSHEYPQETQYF. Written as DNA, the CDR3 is TGCGCCAGCAGCCATGAGTATCCCCAGGAGACCCAGTACTTC.

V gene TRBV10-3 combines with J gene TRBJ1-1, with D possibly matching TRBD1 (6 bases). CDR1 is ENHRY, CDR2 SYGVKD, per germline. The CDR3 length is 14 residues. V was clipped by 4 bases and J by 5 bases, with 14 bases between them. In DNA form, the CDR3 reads TGTGCCATCAGTGTTAGAGTGGACAGAACTGAAGCTTTCTTT. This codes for CAISVRVDRTEAFF.

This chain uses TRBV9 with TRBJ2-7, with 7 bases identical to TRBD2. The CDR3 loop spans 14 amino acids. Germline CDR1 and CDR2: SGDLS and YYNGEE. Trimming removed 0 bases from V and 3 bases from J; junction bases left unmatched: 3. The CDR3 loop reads CASSVVAGGYEQYF. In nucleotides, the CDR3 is TGTGCCAGCAGCGTAGTAGCGGGTGGCTACGAGCAGTACTTC.

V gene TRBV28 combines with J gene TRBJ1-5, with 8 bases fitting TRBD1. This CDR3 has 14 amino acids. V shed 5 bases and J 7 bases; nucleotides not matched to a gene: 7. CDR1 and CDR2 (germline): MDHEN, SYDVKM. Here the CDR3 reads CASSITGGQQPQHF. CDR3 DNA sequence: TGTGCCAGCAGTATAACAGGGGGACAACAGCCCCAGCATTTT.

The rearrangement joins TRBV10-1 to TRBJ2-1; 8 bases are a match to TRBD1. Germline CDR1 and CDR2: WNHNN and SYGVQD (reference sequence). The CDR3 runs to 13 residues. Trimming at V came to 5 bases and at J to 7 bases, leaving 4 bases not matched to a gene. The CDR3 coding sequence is TGCGCCAGCAGTCAGGGGGCGCGGAATGAGCAGTTCTTC. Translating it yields CASSQGARNEQFF.

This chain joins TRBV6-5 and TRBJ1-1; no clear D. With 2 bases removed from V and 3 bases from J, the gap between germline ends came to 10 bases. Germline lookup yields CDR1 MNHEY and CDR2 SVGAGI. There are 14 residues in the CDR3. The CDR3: CASSYLGGDTEAFF. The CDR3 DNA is TGTGCCAGCAGTTACCTGGGCGGGGACACTGAAGCTTTCTTT.

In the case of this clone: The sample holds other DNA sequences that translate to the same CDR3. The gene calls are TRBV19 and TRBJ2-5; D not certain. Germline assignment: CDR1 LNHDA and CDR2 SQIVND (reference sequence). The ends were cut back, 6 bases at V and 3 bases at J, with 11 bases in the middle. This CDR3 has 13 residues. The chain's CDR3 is CASRRTVKETQYF. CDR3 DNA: TGTGCCAGTAGGCGTACAGTGAAAGAGACCCAGTACTTC.

The CDR3 region is CASSRDMRGQHGYTF. CDR3 DNA: TGTGCCAGCAGCCGAGACATGAGGGGGCAACATGGCTACACCTTC. This chain links TRBV7-2 with TRBJ1-2; 7 bases fit TRBD1. This CDR3 spans 15 amino acids. The germline CDR1 and CDR2 sequences are SGHTA and FQGNSA. The V and J ends lost 5 bases and 6 bases, in that order; junction bases with no gene match: 12.

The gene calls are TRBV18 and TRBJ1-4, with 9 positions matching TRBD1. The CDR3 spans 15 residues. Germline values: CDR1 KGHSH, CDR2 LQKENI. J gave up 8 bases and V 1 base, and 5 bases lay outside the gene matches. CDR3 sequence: CASSPLQGAGEKLFF. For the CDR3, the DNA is TGTGCCAGCTCACCACTACAGGGGGCCGGGGAAAAACTGTTTTTT.

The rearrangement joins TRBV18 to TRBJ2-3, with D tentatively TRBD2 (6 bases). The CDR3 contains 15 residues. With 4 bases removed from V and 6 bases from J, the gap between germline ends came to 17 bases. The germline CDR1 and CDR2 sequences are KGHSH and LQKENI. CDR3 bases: TGTGCCAGCTCACGTGCGCGGGAAGGTATGGATACGCAGTATTTT. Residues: CASSRAREGMDTQYF.

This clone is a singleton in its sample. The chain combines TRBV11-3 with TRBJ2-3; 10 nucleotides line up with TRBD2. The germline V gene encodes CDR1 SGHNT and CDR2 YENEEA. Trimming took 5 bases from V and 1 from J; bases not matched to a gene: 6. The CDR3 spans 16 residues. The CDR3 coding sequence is TGTGCCAGCAGCCTGAGCGGGGGGGCCGGCACAGATACGCAGTATTTT. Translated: CASSLSGGAGTDTQYF.

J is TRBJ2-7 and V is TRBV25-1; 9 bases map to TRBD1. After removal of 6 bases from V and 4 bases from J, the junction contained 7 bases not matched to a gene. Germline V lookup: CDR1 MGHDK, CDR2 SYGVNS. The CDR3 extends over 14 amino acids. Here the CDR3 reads CASSPRDREYEQYF. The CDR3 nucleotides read TGTGCCAGCAGCCCGAGGGACAGGGAATACGAGCAGTACTTC.

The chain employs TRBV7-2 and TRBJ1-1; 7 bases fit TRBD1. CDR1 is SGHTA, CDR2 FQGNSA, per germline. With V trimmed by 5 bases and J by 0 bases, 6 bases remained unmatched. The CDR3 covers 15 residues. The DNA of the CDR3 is TGTGCCAGCAGCAGTACAGGGGCCCTGAACACTGAAGCTTTCTTT. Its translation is CASSSTGALNTEAFF.

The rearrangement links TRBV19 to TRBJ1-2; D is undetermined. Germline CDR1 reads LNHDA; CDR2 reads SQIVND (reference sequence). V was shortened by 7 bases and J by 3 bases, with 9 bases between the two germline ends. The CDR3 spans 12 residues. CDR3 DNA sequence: TGTGCCAGTATCGGTCCTTACTATGGCTACACCTTC. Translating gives CASIGPYYGYTF.

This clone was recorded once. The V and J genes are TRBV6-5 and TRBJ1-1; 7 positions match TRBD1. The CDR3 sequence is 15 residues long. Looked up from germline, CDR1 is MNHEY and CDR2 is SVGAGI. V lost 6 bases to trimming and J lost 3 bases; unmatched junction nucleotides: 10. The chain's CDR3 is CASRERNRGDTEAFF. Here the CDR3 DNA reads TGTGCCAGCAGAGAACGTAACAGGGGTGACACTGAAGCTTTCTTT.

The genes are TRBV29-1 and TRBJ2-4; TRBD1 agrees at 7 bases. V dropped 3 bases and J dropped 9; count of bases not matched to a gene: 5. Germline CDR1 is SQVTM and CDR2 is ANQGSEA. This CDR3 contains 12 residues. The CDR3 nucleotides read TGCAGCGTTGAGACAGGGATCGCCATTCAGTACTTC. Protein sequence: CSVETGIAIQYF.

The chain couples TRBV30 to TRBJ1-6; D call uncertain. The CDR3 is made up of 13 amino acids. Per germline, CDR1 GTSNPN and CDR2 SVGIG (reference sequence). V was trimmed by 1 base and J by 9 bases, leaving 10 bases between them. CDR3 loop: CAWSGNVASPLHF. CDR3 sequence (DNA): TGTGCCTGGAGTGGAAATGTGGCTTCACCCCTCCACTTT. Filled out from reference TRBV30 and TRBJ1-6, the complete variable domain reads SQTIHQWPATLVQPVGSPLSLECTVEGTSNPNLYWYRQAAGRGLQLLFYSVGIGQISSEVPQNLSASRPQDRQFILSSKKLLLSDSGFYLCAWSGNVASPLHFGNGTRLTVT.

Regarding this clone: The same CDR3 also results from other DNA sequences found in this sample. For the CDR3, the DNA is TGCGCCAGCAGCTTGGGGGCATCGGGAAACACCATATATTTT. Protein product: CASSLGASGNTIYF. The V call is TRBV5-1, the J call TRBJ1-3; no firm D call. The CDR3 has 14 amino acids. CDR1 is SGHRS, CDR2 YFSETQ, per germline. V dropped 0 bases and J dropped 4 bases, with 8 bases sitting between them.

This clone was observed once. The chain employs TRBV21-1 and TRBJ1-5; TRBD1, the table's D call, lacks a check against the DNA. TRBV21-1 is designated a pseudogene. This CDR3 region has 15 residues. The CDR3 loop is CASITRTGGVQPQHF. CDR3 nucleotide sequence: TGTGCCAGCATCACGAGGACAGGGGGCGTTCAGCCCCAGCATTTT.

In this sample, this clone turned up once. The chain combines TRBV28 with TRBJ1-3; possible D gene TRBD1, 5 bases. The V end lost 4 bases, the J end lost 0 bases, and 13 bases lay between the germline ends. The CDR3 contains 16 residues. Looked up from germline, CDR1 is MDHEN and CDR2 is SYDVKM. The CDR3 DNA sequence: TGTGCCAGCAGTTCTCTACAGGATAACTCTGGAAACACCATATATTTT. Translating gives CASSSLQDNSGNTIYF.

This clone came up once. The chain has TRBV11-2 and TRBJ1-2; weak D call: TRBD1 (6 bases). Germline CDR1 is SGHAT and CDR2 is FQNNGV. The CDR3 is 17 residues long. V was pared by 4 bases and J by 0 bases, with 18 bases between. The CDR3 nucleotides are TGTGCCAGCAGCTCCTTACGGCGGGACACCTCTAACTATGGCTACACCTTC. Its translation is CASSSLRRDTSNYGYTF.

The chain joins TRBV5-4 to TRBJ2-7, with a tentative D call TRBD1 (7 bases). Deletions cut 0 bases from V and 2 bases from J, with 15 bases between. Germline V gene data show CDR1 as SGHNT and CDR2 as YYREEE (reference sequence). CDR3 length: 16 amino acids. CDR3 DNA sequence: TGTGCCAGCAGCTTGGGGGGCCGCAGGGGGGCCTACGAGCAGTACGTC. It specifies CASSLGGRRGAYEQYV.

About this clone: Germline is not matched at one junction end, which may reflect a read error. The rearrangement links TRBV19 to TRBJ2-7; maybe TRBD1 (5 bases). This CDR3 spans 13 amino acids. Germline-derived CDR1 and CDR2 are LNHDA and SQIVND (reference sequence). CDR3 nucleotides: TGTACCAGTAGCCCCTTGGGGCGCTACGAGCAGTACTTC. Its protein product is CTSSPLGRYEQYF. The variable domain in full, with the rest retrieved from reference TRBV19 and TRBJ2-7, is DGGITQSPKYLFRKEGQNVTLSCEQNLNHDAMYWYRQDPGQGLRLIYYSQIVNDFQKGDIAEGYSVSREKKESFPLTVTSAQKNPTAFYLCTSSPLGRYEQYFGPGTRLTVT.

CDR3 sequence (DNA): TGTGCCAGCAGTGAAAGGGGAACGGCTGGCTACACCTTC. Translated: CASSERGTAGYTF. The rearrangement links TRBV2 to TRBJ1-2, with a possible D match to TRBD1 (5 bases). CDR3 length: 13 amino acids. Trimming removed 2 bases at V and 7 bases at J, with 11 bases between. Germline V gene data show CDR1 as SNHLY and CDR2 as FYNNEI.

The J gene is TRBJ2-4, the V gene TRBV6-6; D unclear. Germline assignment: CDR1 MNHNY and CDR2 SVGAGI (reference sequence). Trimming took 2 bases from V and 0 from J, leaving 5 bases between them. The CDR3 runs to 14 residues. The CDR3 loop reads CASSYGIAKNIQYF. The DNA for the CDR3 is TGTGCCAGCAGTTACGGGATAGCCAAAAACATTCAGTACTTC.

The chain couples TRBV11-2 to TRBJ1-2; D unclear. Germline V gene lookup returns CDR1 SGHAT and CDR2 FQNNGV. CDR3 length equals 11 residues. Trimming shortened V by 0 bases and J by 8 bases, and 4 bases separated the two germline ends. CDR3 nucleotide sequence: TGTGCCAGCAGCTTAGATGGAGGCTACACCTTC. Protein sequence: CASSLDGGYTF.

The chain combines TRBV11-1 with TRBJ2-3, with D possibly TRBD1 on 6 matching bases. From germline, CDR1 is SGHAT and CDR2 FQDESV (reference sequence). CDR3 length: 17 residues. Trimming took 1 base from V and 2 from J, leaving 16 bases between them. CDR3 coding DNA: TGTGCCAGCAGCTTAGGCATGAAGGGACACGACACAGATACGCAGTATTTT. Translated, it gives CASSLGMKGHDTDTQYF.

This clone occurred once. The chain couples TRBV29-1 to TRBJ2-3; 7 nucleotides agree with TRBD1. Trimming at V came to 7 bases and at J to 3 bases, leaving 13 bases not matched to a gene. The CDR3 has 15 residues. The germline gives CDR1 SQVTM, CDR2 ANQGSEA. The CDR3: CSADTDRVRTDTQYF. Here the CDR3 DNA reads TGCAGCGCCGACACAGACAGGGTTCGGACAGATACGCAGTATTTT.